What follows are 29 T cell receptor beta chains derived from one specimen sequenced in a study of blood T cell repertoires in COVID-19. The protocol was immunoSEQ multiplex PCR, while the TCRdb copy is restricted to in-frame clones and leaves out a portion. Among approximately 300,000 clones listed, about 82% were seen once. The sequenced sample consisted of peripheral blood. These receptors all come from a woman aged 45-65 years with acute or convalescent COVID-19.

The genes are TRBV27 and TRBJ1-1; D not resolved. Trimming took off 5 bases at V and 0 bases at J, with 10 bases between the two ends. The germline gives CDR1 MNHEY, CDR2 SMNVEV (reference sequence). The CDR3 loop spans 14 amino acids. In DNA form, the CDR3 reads TGTGCCAGCAGTCGGTACGGGGTGAACACTGAAGCTTTCTTT. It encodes CASSRYGVNTEAFF.

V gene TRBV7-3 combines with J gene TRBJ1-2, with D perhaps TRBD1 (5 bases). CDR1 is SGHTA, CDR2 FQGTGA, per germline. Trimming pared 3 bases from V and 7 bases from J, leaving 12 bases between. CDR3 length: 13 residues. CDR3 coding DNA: TGTGCCAGCAGCTTGTCGGACATGGCTGGCTACACCTTC. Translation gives CASSLSDMAGYTF. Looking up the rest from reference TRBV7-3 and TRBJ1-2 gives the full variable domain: GAGVSQTPSNKVTEKGKYVELRCDPISGHTALYWYRQSLGQGPEFLIYFQGTGAADDSGLPNDRFFAVRPEGSVSTLKIQRTERGDSAVYLCASSLSDMAGYTFGSGTRLTVV.

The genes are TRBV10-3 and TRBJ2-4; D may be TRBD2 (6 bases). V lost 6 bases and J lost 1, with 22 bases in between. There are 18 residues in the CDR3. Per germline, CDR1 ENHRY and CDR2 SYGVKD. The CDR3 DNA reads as TGTGCCATCAGGCACCTATTGACTAGTCGCTTGGCCAAAAACATTCAGTACTTC. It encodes CAIRHLLTSRLAKNIQYF.

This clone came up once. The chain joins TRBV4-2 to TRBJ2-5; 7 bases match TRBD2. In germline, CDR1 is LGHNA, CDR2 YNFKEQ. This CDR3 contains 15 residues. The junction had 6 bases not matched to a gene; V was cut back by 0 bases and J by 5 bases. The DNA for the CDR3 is TGTGCCAGCAGCCAAGATCGCGGGAGTGGGGAGACCCAGTACTTC. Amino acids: CASSQDRGSGETQYF.

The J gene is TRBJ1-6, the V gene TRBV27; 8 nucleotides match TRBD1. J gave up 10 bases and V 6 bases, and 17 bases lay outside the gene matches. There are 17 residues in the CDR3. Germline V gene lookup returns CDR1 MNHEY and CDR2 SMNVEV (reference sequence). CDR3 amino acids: CASSPDRGRRIISPLHF. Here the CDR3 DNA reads TGTGCCAGCAGCCCCGACAGGGGCAGGAGGATTATATCACCCCTCCACTTT.

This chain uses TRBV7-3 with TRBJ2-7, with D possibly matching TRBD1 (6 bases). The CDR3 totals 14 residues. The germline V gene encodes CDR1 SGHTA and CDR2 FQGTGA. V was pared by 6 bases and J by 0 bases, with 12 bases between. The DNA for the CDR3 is TGTGCCAGCAGTTTGGACAGATTCTCCTACGAGCAGTACTTC. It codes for CASSLDRFSYEQYF.

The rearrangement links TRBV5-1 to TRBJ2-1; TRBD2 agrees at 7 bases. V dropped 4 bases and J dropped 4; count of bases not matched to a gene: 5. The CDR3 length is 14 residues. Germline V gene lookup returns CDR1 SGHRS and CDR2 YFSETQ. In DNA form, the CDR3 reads TGCGCCAGCAGCCGGGGAGGGCCGTACAATGAGCAGTTCTTC. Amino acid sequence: CASSRGGPYNEQFF.

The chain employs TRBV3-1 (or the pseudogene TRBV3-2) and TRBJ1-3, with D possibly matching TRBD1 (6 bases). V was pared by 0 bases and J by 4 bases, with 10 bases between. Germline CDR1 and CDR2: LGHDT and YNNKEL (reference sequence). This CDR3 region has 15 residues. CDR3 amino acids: CASSQDSGVGNTIYF. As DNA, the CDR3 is TGTGCCAGCAGCCAAGATTCAGGGGTCGGAAACACCATATATTTT.

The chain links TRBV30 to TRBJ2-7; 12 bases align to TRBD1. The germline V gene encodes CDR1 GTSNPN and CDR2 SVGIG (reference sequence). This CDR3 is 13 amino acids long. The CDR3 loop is CVSTGQGAFEQYF. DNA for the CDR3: TGTGTCTCAACGGGACAGGGGGCTTTCGAGCAGTACTTC.

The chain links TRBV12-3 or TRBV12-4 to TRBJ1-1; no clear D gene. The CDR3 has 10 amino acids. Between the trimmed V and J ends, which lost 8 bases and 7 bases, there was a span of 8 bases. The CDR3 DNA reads TGTGCCAGCGCCCGGGGTGAAGCTTTCTTT. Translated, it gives CASARGEAFF.

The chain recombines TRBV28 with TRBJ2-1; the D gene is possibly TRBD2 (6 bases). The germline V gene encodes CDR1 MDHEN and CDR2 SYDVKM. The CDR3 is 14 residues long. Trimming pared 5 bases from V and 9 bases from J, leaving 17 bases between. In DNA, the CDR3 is TGTGCCAGCAGTACCATGGCGGGGAGTGGTGAGCAGTTCTTC. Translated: CASSTMAGSGEQFF.

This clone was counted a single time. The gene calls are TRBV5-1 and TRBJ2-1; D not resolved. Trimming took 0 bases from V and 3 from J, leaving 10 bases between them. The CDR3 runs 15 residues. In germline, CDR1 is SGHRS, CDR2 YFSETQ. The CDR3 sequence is CASSLEPGSYNEQFF. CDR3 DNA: TGCGCCAGCAGCTTGGAGCCGGGTAGCTACAATGAGCAGTTCTTC.

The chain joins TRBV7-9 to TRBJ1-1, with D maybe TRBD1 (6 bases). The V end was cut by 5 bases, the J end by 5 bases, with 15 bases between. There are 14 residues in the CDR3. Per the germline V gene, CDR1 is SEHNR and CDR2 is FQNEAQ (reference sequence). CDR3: CASSPPGEPTEAFF. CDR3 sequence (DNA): TGTGCCAGCAGCCCTCCAGGGGAACCGACTGAAGCTTTCTTT.

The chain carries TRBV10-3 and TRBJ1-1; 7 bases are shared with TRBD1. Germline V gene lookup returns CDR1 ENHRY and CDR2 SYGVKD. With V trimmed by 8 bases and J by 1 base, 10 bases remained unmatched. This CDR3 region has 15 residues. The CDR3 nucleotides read TGTGCCATCCGCCGGGACAGTGTTTCGAACACTGAAGCTTTCTTT. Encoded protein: CAIRRDSVSNTEAFF.

This CDR3 reads CASSVIGHRGEQYF. The CDR3 DNA reads TGTGCCAGCTCAGTGATCGGGCACAGGGGCGAGCAGTACTTC. This chain connects TRBV18 to TRBJ2-7; the match to TRBD1 covers 7 bases. CDR1 is KGHSH, CDR2 LQKENI, per germline. This CDR3 has 14 residues. Trimming removed 5 bases from V and 6 bases from J; junction bases left unmatched: 10. The full variable domain, completed using reference TRBV18 and TRBJ2-7, is NAGVMQNPRHLVRRRGQEARLRCSPMKGHSHVYWYRQLPEEGLKFMVYLQKENIIDESGMPKERFSAEFPKEGPSILRIQQVVRGDSAAYFCASSVIGHRGEQYFGPGTRLTVT.

DNA of the CDR3: TGTGCCAGCAATAAACGGGACAGGGGTGTTGAGCAGTACTTC. Protein: CASNKRDRGVEQYF. The chain carries TRBV6-6 and TRBJ2-7, with 10 bases fitting TRBD1. Germline V lookup: CDR1 MNHNY, CDR2 SVGAGI (reference sequence). V was pared by 7 bases and J by 7 bases, with 10 bases of the junction left unmatched. CDR3 size: 14 residues.

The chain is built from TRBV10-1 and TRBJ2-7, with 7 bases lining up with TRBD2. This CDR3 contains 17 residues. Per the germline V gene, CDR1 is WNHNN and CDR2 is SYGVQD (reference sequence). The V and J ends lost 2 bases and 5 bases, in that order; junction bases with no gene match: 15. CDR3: CASSERVRREGLNEQYF. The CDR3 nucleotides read TGCGCCAGCAGTGAGCGGGTCAGGAGGGAGGGCCTCAACGAGCAGTACTTC.

CDR3: CASSLGGIRNSPLHF. CDR3 nucleotide sequence: TGTGCCAGCAGTTTGGGGGGAATTAGAAATTCACCCCTCCACTTT. The V call is TRBV27, the J call TRBJ1-6, with a weak D call TRBD1 (5 bases). CDR1 is MNHEY and CDR2 is SMNVEV in the germline V gene (reference sequence). The CDR3 spans 15 residues. V dropped 3 bases and J dropped 7 bases, with 13 bases sitting between them.

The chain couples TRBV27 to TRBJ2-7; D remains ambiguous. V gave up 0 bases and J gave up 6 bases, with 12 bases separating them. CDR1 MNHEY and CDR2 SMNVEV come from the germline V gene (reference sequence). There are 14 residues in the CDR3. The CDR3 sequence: CASSLSSLSGEQYF. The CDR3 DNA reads TGTGCCAGCAGTTTATCCTCTCTTTCGGGCGAGCAGTACTTC.

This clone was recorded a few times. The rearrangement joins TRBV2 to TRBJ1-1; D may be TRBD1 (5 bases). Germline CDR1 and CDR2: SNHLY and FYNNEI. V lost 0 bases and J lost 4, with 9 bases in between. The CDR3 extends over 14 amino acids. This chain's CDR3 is CASSEATAGTEAFF. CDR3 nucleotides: TGTGCCAGCAGTGAAGCGACAGCAGGCACTGAAGCTTTCTTT.

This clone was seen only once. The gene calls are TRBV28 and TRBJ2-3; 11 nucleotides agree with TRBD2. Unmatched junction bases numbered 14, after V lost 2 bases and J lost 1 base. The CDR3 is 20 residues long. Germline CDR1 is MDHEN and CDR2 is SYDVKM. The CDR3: CASSLIRGLLAGVGTDTQYF. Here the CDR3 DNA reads TGTGCCAGCAGTTTAATCAGGGGCCTACTAGCGGGAGTGGGCACAGATACGCAGTATTTT.

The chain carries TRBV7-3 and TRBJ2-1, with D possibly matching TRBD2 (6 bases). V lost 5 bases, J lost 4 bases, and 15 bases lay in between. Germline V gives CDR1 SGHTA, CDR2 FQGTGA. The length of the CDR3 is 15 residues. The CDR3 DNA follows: TGTGCCAGCAGCCCCCAAAGCGGGCCTTACAATGAGCAGTTCTTC. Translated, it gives CASSPQSGPYNEQFF.

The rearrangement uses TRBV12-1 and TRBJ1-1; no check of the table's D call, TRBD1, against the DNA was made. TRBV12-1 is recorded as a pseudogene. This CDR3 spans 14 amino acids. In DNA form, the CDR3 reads TGTGCCAGCAGACGACCCAGGGGGCGGACTGAAGCTTTCTTT. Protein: CASRRPRGRTEAFF.

CDR3 amino acids: CASSLLGVGTEAFF. The DNA of the CDR3 is TGTGCCAGCAGCTTACTGGGAGTAGGCACTGAAGCTTTCTTT. The J gene is TRBJ1-1, the V gene TRBV7-3, with D unclear. The CDR3 loop spans 14 amino acids. The germline V gene encodes CDR1 SGHTA and CDR2 FQGTGA. V was pared by 2 bases and J by 4 bases, with 11 bases between.

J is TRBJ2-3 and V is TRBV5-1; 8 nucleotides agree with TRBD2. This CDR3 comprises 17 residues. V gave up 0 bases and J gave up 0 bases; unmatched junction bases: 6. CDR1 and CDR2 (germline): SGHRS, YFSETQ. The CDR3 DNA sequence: TGCGCCAGCAGCTTGGATATGACTAGCGTAAGCACAGATACGCAGTATTTT. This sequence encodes CASSLDMTSVSTDTQYF. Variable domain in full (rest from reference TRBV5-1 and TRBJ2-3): KAGVTQTPRYLIKTRGQQVTLSCSPISGHRSVSWYQQTPGQGLQFLFEYFSETQRNKGNFPGRFSGRQFSNSRSEMNVSTLELGDSALYLCASSLDMTSVSTDTQYFGPGTRLTVL.

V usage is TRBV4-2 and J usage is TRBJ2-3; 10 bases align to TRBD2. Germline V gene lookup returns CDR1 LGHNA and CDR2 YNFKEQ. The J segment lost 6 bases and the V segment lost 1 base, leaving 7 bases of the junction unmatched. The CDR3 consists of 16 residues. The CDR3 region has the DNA TGTGCCAGCAGCCAAGTGACTAGCGGGCAGGGGGATACGCAGTATTTT. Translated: CASSQVTSGQGDTQYF.

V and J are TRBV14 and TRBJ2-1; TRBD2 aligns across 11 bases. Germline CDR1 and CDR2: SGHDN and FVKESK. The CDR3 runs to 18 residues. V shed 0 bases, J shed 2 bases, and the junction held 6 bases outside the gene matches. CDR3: CASSQDRGSGRAYNEQFF. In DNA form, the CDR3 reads TGTGCCAGCAGCCAAGATAGGGGTAGCGGGAGGGCCTACAATGAGCAGTTCTTC. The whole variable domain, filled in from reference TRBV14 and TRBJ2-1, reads EAGVTQFPSHSVIEKGQTVTLRCDPISGHDNLYWYRRVMGKEIKFLLHFVKESKQDESGMPNNRFLAERTGGTYSTLKVQPAELEDSGVYFCASSQDRGSGRAYNEQFFGPGTRLTVL.

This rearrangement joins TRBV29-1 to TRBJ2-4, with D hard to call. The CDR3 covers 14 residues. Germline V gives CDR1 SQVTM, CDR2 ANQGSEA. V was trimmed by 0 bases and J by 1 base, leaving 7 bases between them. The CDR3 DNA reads TGCAGCGTTGAAGATCTAGGTGCCAAAAACATTCAGTACTTC. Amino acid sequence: CSVEDLGAKNIQYF. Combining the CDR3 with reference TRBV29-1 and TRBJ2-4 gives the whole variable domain SAVISQKPSRDICQRGTSLTIQCQVDSQVTMMFWYRQQPGQSLTLIATANQGSEATYESGFVIDKFPISRPNLTFSTLTVSNMSPEDSSIYLCSVEDLGAKNIQYFGAGTRLSVL.

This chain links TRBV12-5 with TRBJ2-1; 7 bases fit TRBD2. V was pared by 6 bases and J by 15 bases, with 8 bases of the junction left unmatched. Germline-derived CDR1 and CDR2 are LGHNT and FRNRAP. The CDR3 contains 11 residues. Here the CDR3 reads CASGDRDYWFF. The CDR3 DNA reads TGTGCTAGTGGGGACCGGGACTATTGGTTCTTC.